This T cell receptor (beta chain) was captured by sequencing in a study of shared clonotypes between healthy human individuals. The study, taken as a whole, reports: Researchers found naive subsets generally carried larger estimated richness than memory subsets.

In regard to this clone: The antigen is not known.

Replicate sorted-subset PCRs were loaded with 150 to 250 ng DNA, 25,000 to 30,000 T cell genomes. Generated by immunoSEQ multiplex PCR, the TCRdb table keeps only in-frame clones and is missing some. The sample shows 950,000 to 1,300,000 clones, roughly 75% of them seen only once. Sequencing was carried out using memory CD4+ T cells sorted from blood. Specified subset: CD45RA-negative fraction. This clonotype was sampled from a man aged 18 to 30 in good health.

In DNA, the CDR3 is TGTGCCAGCAGCGCCACAAGACAGCTTAACTATGGCTACACCTTC. Translating it yields CASSATRQLNYGYTF. The V and J genes are TRBV11-2 and TRBJ1-2; D is perhaps TRBD1 (5 bases). The CDR3 has 15 amino acids. Germline CDR1 reads SGHAT; CDR2 reads FQNNGV. The V gene lost 5 bases and the J gene lost 1 base, with 14 bases spanning the gap.